This T cell receptor (beta chain) is drawn from a study of T cells expressing NK-cell markers. The CDR3 covers 16 residues. The V gene's germline CDR1 is SGHRS and CDR2 YFSETQ. As to this clonotype: Antigen: not known.

General study points: Similarly, these clonotypes led the CD3+CD56-NKG2C+ fraction as well in a handful of donors.

Synthesis of TCR beta cDNA relied on 5'RACE template switching carrying UMIs. No DNA is given; TCRdb re-called the 5' RACE reads and lists each CDR3 protein once. The specimen's table records some 300,000 distinct CDR3 sequences. The chain has TRBV5-1 and TRBJ2-1. Material for sequencing was blood T cells: a sorted CD56 or NKG2C T cell subset, CD4+ or CD8+ T cells, or bulk PBMC T cells (not recorded which). This clonotype originated in a man aged 18-30 years in good health. The CDR3 here is CASSVSSGSLLNEQFF.